The 7 T cell receptor beta chains in this list originate from one sample, sequenced in a study of blood T cell repertoires in COVID-19. The protocol was immunoSEQ multiplex PCR, while the TCRdb copy is restricted to in-frame clones and leaves out a portion. The sample has about 76,000 clones, around 85% seen once. The sample consisted of peripheral blood. Receptors originate from a human donor in a cohort sampled during active COVID-19.

The chain employs TRBV14 and TRBJ1-1, with a weak D call TRBD1 (5 bases). V lost 1 base and J lost 4, with 7 bases in between. The CDR3 length is 13 residues. Germline V lookup: CDR1 SGHDN, CDR2 FVKESK. The CDR3 reads CASSQGQTTEAFF. CDR3 in DNA: TGTGCCAGCAGCCAAGGACAGACCACTGAAGCTTTCTTT.

This clone has only one observation. The chain has TRBV30 and TRBJ1-5; the D is unclear. Germline V gives CDR1 GTSNPN, CDR2 SVGIG (reference sequence). The CDR3 is 15 amino acids. With 0 bases removed from V and 5 bases from J, the gap between germline ends came to 14 bases. This chain's CDR3 is CAWSVSGSWYQPQHF. CDR3 DNA sequence: TGTGCCTGGAGTGTTTCCGGGTCGTGGTATCAGCCCCAGCATTTT.

The V gene is TRBV6-1, the J gene TRBJ2-2, with TRBD1 matching 9 bases. The V gene's germline CDR1 is MNHNS and CDR2 SASEGT. The CDR3 contains 17 residues. The V segment lost 4 bases and the J segment 6 bases; nucleotides outside the gene matches: 12. Written as DNA, the CDR3 is TGTGCCAGCAGTGCCCGACCACCGGGACAGGGCGCCGGGGAGCTGTTTTTT. It codes for CASSARPPGQGAGELFF.

The chain uses TRBV10-3 and TRBJ2-7, with 7 positions matching TRBD2. J lost 2 bases, V lost 8 bases, and 3 bases had no gene match. Germline V CDR1 and CDR2: ENHRY, SYGVKD. The CDR3 contains 12 residues. CDR3 coding DNA: TGTGCCATCGGGGAGGGTACCTACGAGCAGTACTTC. Protein: CAIGEGTYEQYF.

In this sample, this clone turned up a few times. The V call is TRBV11-3, the J call TRBJ2-2; D gene uncertain. The CDR3 is 12 residues long. From germline, CDR1 is SGHNT and CDR2 YENEEA. V lost 2 bases to trimming and J lost 7 bases, with 5 bases between them. CDR3 sequence (DNA): TGTGCCAGCAGCTTAACGGGCGGGGAGCTGTTTTTT. Residues: CASSLTGGELFF.

This clone was recorded only once. The chain carries TRBV6-2 or TRBV6-3 and TRBJ2-7, with TRBD2 as a possible D gene (6 bases). The CDR3 length is 15 residues. CDR1 MNHEY and CDR2 SVGEGT come from the germline V gene. Trimming cost V 6 bases and J 5 bases, with 20 bases left between them. The CDR3 sequence is CASSPREVLGNEQYF. The CDR3 DNA sequence: TGTGCCAGCAGCCCCAGGGAGGTCCTCGGGAACGAGCAGTACTTC.

This clone was recorded once. The CDR3 reads CASRPEGGTNQPQHF. DNA of the CDR3: TGTGCCAGCAGGCCCGAGGGAGGTACCAATCAGCCCCAGCATTTT. The chain joins TRBV2 to TRBJ1-5; D gene uncertain. Germline CDR1 and CDR2: SNHLY and FYNNEI. This CDR3 has 15 amino acids. Trimming pared 6 bases from V and 3 bases from J, leaving 15 bases between.